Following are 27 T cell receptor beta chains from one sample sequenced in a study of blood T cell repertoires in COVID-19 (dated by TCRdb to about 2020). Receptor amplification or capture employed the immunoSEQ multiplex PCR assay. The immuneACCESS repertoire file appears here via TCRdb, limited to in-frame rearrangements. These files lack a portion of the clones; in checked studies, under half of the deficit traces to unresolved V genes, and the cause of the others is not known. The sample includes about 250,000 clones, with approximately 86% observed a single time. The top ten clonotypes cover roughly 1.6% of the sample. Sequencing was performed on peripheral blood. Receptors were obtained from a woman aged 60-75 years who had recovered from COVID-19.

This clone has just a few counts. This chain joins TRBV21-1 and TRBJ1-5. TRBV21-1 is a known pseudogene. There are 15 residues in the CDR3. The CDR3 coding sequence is TGTGCCAGCAGCATCTATCGGAGGGGCAATCAGCCCCAGCATTTT. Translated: CASSIYRRGNQPQHF.

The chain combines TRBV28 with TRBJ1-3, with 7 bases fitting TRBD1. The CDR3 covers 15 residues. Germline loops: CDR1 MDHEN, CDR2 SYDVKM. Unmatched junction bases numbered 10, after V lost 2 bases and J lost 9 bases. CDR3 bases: TGTGCCAGCAGTTTACCTTGGACAGGAGGTAGCACCATATATTTT. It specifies CASSLPWTGGSTIYF.

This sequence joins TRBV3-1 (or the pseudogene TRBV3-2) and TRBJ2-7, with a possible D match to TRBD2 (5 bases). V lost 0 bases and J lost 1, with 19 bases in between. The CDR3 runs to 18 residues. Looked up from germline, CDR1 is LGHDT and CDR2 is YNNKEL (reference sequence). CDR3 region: CASSQEARTIRGSYEQYF. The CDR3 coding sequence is TGTGCCAGCAGCCAAGAGGCACGAACTATTAGAGGGTCCTACGAGCAGTACTTC.

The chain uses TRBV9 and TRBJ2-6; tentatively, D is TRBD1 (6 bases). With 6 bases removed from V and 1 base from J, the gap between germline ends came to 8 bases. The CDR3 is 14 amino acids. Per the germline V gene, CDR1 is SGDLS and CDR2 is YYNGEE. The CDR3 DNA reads TGTGCCAGCACAGGGGCTTCTGGGGCCAACGTCCTGACTTTC. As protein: CASTGASGANVLTF.

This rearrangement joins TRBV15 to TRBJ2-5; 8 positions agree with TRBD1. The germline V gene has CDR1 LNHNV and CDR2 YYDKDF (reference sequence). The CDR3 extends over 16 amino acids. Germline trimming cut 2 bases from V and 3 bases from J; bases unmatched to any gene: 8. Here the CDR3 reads CATSRNPTGVEETQYF. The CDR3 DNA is TGTGCCACCAGCAGAAATCCGACAGGGGTAGAAGAGACCCAGTACTTC.

The CDR3 is CASSMGQGNTDTQYF. The CDR3 region has the DNA TGTGCCAGCAGCATGGGACAGGGGAACACAGATACGCAGTATTTT. The rearrangement joins TRBV9 to TRBJ2-3, with 10 bases aligning to TRBD1. V lost 4 bases and J lost 2; bases outside the gene matches: 4. CDR3 size: 15 residues. CDR1 is SGDLS, CDR2 YYNGEE, per germline.

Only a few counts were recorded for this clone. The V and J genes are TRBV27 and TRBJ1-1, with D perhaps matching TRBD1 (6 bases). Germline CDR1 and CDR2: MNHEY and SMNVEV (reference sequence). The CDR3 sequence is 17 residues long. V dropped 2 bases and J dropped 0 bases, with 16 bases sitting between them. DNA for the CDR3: TGTGCCAGCAGTTTAAGGTTCGGGACACCACTGAACACTGAAGCTTTCTTT. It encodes CASSLRFGTPLNTEAFF.

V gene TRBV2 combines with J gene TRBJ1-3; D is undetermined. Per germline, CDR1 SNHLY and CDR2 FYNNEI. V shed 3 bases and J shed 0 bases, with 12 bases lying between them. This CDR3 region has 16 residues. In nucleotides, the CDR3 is TGTGCCAGCAGTGACGCAGCGCCCCGCTCTGGAAACACCATATATTTT. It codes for CASSDAAPRSGNTIYF. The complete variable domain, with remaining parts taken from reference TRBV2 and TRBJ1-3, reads EPEVTQTPSHQVTQMGQEVILRCVPISNHLYFYWYRQILGQKVEFLVSFYNNEISEKSEIFDDQFSVERPDGSNFTLKIRSTKLEDSAMYFCASSDAAPRSGNTIYFGEGSWLTVV.

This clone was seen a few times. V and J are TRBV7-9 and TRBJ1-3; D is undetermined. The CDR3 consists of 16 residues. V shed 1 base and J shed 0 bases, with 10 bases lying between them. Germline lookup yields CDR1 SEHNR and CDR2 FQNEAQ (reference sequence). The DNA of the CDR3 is TGTGCCAGCAGCTTAGGCGGACTCCGCTCTGGAAACACCATATATTTT. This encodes CASSLGGLRSGNTIYF.

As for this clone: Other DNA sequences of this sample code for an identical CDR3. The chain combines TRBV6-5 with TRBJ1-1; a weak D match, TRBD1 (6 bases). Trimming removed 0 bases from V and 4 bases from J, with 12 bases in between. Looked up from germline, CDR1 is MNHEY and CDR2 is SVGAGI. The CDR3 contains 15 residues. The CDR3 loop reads CASSYSRRGSTEAFF. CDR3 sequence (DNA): TGTGCCAGCAGTTACTCGCGCAGGGGAAGCACTGAAGCTTTCTTT.

The CDR3 bases are TGCAGCGTTGAGGGCAGGGGGCGCGGCTACACCTTC. This translates into CSVEGRGRGYTF. This chain connects TRBV29-1 to TRBJ1-2; 8 nucleotides align to TRBD1. V shed 3 bases and J 8 bases; nucleotides not matched to a gene: 5. The CDR3 extends over 12 amino acids. The germline V gene has CDR1 SQVTM and CDR2 ANQGSEA.

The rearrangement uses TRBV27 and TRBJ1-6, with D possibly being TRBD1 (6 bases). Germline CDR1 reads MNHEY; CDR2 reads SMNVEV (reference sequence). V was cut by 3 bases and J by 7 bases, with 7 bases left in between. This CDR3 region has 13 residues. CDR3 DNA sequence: TGTGCCAGCAGTTTTGGGACAAATTCACCCCTCCACTTT. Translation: CASSFGTNSPLHF.

In nucleotides, the CDR3 is TGTGCCAGCTCACCATTACAGCAATTCTACGAGCAGTACTTC. This sequence encodes CASSPLQQFYEQYF. The J gene is TRBJ2-7, the V gene TRBV18; D is ambiguous. V was cut by 2 bases and J by 3 bases, with 11 bases left in between. This CDR3 is 14 amino acids long. The germline V gene has CDR1 KGHSH and CDR2 LQKENI.

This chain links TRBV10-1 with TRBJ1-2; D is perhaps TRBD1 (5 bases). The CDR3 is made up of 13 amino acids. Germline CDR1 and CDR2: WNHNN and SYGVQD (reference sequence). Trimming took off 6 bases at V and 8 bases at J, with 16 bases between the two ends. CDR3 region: CASRTQGRGGYTF. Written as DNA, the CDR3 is TGCGCCAGCAGGACGCAGGGCCGAGGAGGCTACACCTTC.

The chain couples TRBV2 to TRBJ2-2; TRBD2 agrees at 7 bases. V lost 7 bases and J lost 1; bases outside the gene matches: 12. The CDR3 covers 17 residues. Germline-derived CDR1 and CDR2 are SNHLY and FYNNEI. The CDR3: CASKWGGSVRNTGELFF. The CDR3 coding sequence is TGTGCCAGCAAGTGGGGGGGGTCTGTAAGGAACACCGGGGAGCTGTTTTTT.

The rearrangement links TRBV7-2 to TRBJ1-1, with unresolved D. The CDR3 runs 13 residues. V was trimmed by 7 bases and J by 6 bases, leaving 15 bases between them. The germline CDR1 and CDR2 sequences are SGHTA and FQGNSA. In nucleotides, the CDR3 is TGTGCCAGCATCACGGTGGTCGGGGCTGAAGCTTTCTTT. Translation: CASITVVGAEAFF.

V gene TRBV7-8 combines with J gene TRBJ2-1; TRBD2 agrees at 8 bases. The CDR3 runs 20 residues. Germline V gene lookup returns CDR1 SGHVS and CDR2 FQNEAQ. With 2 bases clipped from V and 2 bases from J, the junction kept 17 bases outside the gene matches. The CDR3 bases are TGTGCCAGCAGCTTATCACCCCCCCGGGTGTTAGCGGGGCCCTACAATGAGCAGTTCTTC. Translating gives CASSLSPPRVLAGPYNEQFF.

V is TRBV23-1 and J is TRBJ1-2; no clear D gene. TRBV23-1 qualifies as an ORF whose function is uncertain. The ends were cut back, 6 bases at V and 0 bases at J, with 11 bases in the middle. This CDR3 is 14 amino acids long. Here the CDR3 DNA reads TGCGCCAGCAGACCCCCGTCAGCTAACTATGGCTACACCTTC. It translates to CASRPPSANYGYTF.

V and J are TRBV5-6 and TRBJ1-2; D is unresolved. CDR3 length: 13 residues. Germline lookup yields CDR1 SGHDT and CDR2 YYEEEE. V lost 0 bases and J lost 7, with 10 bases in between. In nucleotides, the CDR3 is TGTGCCAGCAGCTTGGATGGGCCAATTGGCTACACCTTC. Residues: CASSLDGPIGYTF.

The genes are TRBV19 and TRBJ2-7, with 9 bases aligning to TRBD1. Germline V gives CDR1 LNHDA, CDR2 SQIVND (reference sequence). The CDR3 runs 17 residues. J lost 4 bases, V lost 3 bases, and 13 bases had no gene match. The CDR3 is CASSMGMIRGQGYEQYF. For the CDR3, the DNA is TGTGCCAGTAGTATGGGGATGATCCGGGGACAGGGTTACGAGCAGTACTTC.

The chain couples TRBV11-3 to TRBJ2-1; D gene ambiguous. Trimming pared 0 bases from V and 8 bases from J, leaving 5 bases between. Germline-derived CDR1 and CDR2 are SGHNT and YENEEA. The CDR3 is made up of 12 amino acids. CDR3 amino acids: CASSLDWHEQFF. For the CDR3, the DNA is TGTGCCAGCAGCTTAGACTGGCATGAGCAGTTCTTC. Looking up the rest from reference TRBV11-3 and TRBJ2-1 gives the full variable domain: EAGVVQSPRYKIIEKKQPVAFWCNPISGHNTLYWYLQNLGQGPELLIRYENEEAVDDSQLPKDRFSAERLKGVDSTLKIQPAELGDSAVYLCASSLDWHEQFFGPGTRLTVL.

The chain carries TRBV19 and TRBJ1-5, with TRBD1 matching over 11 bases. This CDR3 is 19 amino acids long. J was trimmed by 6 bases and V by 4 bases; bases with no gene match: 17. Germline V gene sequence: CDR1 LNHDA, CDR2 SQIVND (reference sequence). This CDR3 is CASSTPRTGGYSGGQPQHF. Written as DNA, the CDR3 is TGTGCCAGTAGTACCCCCCGGACAGGGGGCTATTCTGGGGGTCAGCCCCAGCATTTT.

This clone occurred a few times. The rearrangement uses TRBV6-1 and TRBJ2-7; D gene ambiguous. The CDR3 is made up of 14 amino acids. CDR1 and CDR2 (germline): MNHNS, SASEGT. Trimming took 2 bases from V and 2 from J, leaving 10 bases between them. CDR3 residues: CASSERSKAYEQYF. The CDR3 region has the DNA TGTGCCAGCAGTGAACGGAGCAAAGCCTACGAGCAGTACTTC.

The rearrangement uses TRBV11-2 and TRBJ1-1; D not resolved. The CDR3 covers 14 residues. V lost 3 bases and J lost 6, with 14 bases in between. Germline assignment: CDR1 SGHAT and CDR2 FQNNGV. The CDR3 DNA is TGTGCCAGCAGCTTGTCTCGCGTCGTCTCTGAAGCTTTCTTT. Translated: CASSLSRVVSEAFF. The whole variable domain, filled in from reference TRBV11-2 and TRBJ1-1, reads EAGVAQSPRYKIIEKRQSVAFWCNPISGHATLYWYQQILGQGPKLLIQFQNNGVVDDSQLPKDRFSAERLKGVDSTLKIQPAKLEDSAVYLCASSLSRVVSEAFFGQGTRLTVV.

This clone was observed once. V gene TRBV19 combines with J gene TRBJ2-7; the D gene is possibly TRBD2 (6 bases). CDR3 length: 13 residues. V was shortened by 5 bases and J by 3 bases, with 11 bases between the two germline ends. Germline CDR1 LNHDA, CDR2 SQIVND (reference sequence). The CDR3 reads CASSGGWGYEQYF. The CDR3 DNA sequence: TGTGCCAGTAGTGGGGGGTGGGGCTACGAGCAGTACTTC. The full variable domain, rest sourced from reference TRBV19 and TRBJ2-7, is DGGITQSPKYLFRKEGQNVTLSCEQNLNHDAMYWYRQDPGQGLRLIYYSQIVNDFQKGDIAEGYSVSREKKESFPLTVTSAQKNPTAFYLCASSGGWGYEQYFGPGTRLTVT.

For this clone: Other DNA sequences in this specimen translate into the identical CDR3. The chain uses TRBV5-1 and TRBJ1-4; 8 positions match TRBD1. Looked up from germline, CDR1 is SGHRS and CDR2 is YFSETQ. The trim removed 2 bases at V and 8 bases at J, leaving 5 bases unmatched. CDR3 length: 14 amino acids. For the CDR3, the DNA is TGCGCCAGCAGCTTAGGACAGGGAAGGGAAAAACTGTTTTTT. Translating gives CASSLGQGREKLFF. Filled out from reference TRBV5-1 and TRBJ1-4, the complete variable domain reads KAGVTQTPRYLIKTRGQQVTLSCSPISGHRSVSWYQQTPGQGLQFLFEYFSETQRNKGNFPGRFSGRQFSNSRSEMNVSTLELGDSALYLCASSLGQGREKLFFGSGTQLSVL.

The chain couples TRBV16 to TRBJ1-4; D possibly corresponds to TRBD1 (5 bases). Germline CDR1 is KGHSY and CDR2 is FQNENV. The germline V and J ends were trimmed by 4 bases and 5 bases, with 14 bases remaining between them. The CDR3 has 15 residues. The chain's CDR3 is CASSLHGGENEKLFF. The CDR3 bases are TGTGCCAGCAGCCTGCACGGGGGAGAGAATGAAAAACTGTTTTTT.